This T cell receptor beta chain was sequenced during a study of response to subunit inactivated influenza vaccine. Study-wide findings and caveats: Authors suggested each seasonal influenza vaccination recruits few new T cells.

TCRdb itself ran the RT-PCR reads through MiXCR, one entry per CDR3 protein. The data hold hundreds of thousands of distinct CDR3 sequences, with roughly 25% observed a single time. Remarks on this clonotype: Its specificity is unknown.

The CDR3 consists of 14 residues. Trimming left V 4 bases short and J 7 bases short, with 15 bases between. From germline, CDR1 is SGHRS and CDR2 YFSETQ. The rearrangement links TRBV5-1 to TRBJ2-1; possibly TRBD2 for D (7 bases). The TCR comes from a man aged 50 to 59 who received an inactivated influenza vaccine. The source material was CD4+ T cells sorted from PBMCs, sampled approximately 5 days after vaccination. The CDR3 bases are TGCGCCAGCAGCCGGGGGGCCCGTGGGAATGAGCAGTTCTTC. Its protein product is CASSRGARGNEQFF.